What follows are 29 T cell receptor beta chains derived from one specimen sequenced in a study of blood T cell repertoires in COVID-19. Clones were sequenced by immunoSEQ multiplex PCR, and TCRdb holds only the in-frame ones, with some missing. This table has 130,000 to 150,000 clones, more than 65% appearing once. The sample taken for sequencing was peripheral blood. The receptors were sampled from a man in his 60s with acute or convalescent COVID-19.

This chain joins TRBV28 and TRBJ2-2, with D perhaps matching TRBD2 (7 bases). Between the trimmed V and J ends, which lost 8 bases and 1 base, there was a span of 11 bases. Per the germline V gene, CDR1 is MDHEN and CDR2 is SYDVKM. This CDR3 region has 14 residues. This CDR3 reads CASGRGGNTGELFF. The CDR3 DNA reads TGTGCCAGCGGTAGGGGGGGGAACACCGGGGAGCTGTTTTTT.

In nucleotides, the CDR3 is TGTGCCAGCAGTTTAAGCGGGTCGTGGTCCTACAATGAGCAGTTCTTC. Protein: CASSLSGSWSYNEQFF. The chain employs TRBV27 and TRBJ2-1; a weak D match, TRBD2 (6 bases). V was cut by 2 bases and J by 1 base, with 12 bases left in between. The V gene's germline CDR1 is MNHEY and CDR2 SMNVEV (reference sequence). The CDR3 has 16 amino acids.

This chain links TRBV7-6 with TRBJ2-2, with unresolved D. Per germline, CDR1 SGHVS and CDR2 FNYEAQ. The CDR3 has 15 residues. V was cut by 0 bases and J by 3 bases, with 8 bases left in between. The DNA for the CDR3 is TGTGCCAGCAGCTTAGCTCGGCGGTACACCGGGGAGCTGTTTTTT. This codes for CASSLARRYTGELFF.

The V gene is TRBV2, the J gene TRBJ2-7, with D possibly matching TRBD2 (6 bases). Trimming shortened V by 6 bases and J by 2 bases, and 11 bases separated the two germline ends. The CDR3 covers 13 residues. CDR1 SNHLY and CDR2 FYNNEI come from the germline V gene. CDR3 bases: TGTGCCAGCAGGGAGGGATTACCCTACGAGCAGTACTTC. Residues: CASREGLPYEQYF.

The rearrangement uses TRBV25-1 and TRBJ2-3, with TRBD2 identical over 8 bases. The CDR3 contains 14 residues. CDR1 is MGHDK, CDR2 SYGVNS, per germline. Trimming at V came to 5 bases and at J to 7 bases, leaving 8 bases not matched to a gene. In nucleotides, the CDR3 is TGTGCCAGCAGTTCCCCCGGGACTAGTAATACGCAGTATTTT. This encodes CASSSPGTSNTQYF.

The chain joins TRBV19 to TRBJ1-2; D is possibly TRBD1 (6 bases). This CDR3 region has 13 residues. Trimming took 6 bases from V and 5 from J, leaving 13 bases between them. Germline CDR1 LNHDA, CDR2 SQIVND (reference sequence). The CDR3 DNA is TGTGCCAGTAGAATCGGGGGGGCGTATGGCTACACCTTC. Amino acid sequence: CASRIGGAYGYTF. Drawing the rest from reference TRBV19 and TRBJ1-2, the complete variable domain is DGGITQSPKYLFRKEGQNVTLSCEQNLNHDAMYWYRQDPGQGLRLIYYSQIVNDFQKGDIAEGYSVSREKKESFPLTVTSAQKNPTAFYLCASRIGGAYGYTFGSGTRLTVV.

The CDR3, as DNA: TGTGCCAGCAGCTTCCCAGAATCCTACGAGCAGTACTTC. Translating it yields CASSFPESYEQYF. The chain uses TRBV5-8 and TRBJ2-7; no firm D call. CDR3 size: 13 residues. Trimming shortened V by 2 bases and J by 1 base, and 7 bases separated the two germline ends. The germline V gene has CDR1 SGHTS and CDR2 YDEGEE. Variable domain in full (rest from reference TRBV5-8 and TRBJ2-7): EAGVTQSPTHLIKTRGQQATLRCSPISGHTSVYWYQQALGLGLQFLLWYDEGEERNRGNFPPRFSGRQFPNYSSELNVNALELEDSALYLCASSFPESYEQYFGPGTRLTVT.

This clone was detected a few times. J is TRBJ1-2 and V is TRBV2, with D hard to call. Trimming left V 6 bases short and J 7 bases short, with 9 bases between. Germline CDR1 SNHLY, CDR2 FYNNEI. This CDR3 contains 11 residues. The CDR3 loop reads CASSPRGGYTF. In DNA, the CDR3 is TGTGCCAGCAGCCCACGGGGTGGCTACACCTTC.

The chain is built from TRBV27 and TRBJ2-3; 14 bases fit TRBD2. Losses at the gene ends were 2 bases for V and 0 bases for J; bases not matched to a gene: 4. CDR1 and CDR2 from the germline V gene are MNHEY and SMNVEV (reference sequence). The CDR3 is 18 amino acids. The DNA of the CDR3 is TGTGCCAGCAGTTTAGGGACTAGCGGGAGAAGGAGCACAGATACGCAGTATTTT. This sequence encodes CASSLGTSGRRSTDTQYF.

The chain links TRBV25-1 to TRBJ2-2, with D tentatively TRBD1 (5 bases). This CDR3 is built from 14 residues. CDR1 is MGHDK, CDR2 SYGVNS, per germline. V lost 3 bases, J lost 5 bases, and 10 bases lay in between. This CDR3 is CASSEGRVTGELFF. The CDR3 DNA reads TGTGCCAGCAGTGAGGGCAGGGTTACCGGGGAGCTGTTTTTT. The whole variable domain, filled in from reference TRBV25-1 and TRBJ2-2, reads EADIYQTPRYLVIGTGKKITLECSQTMGHDKMYWYQQDPGMELHLIHYSYGVNSTEKGDLSSESTVSRIRTEHFPLTLESARPSHTSQYLCASSEGRVTGELFFGEGSRLTVL.

This chain joins TRBV20-1 and TRBJ2-2; 7 bases fit TRBD2. Trimming removed 3 bases from V and 5 bases from J; junction bases left unmatched: 15. The CDR3 contains 17 residues. Germline V gene lookup returns CDR1 DFQATT and CDR2 SNEGSKA (reference sequence). CDR3 loop: CSASEGGRAGPTGELFF. CDR3 coding DNA: TGCAGTGCTAGTGAAGGAGGGCGAGCGGGACCGACCGGGGAGCTGTTTTTT.

The chain recombines TRBV4-2 with TRBJ1-3; no reliable D call. Germline loops: CDR1 LGHNA, CDR2 YNFKEQ. This CDR3 comprises 18 residues. The V end lost 0 bases, the J end lost 4 bases, and 19 bases lay between the germline ends. CDR3 bases: TGTGCCAGCAGCCAAGAAGTCAGGTACCGCTCTGGAGGAAACACCATATATTTT. Translated, it gives CASSQEVRYRSGGNTIYF.

This clone was detected only once. This CDR3 is CASSAHPGASTDTQYF. CDR3 sequence (DNA): TGTGCCAGCAGCGCTCACCCCGGTGCTAGCACAGATACGCAGTATTTT. The chain has TRBV9 and TRBJ2-3; D gene uncertain. The V gene lost 3 bases and the J gene lost 0 bases, with 14 bases spanning the gap. This CDR3 is 16 amino acids long. The germline gives CDR1 SGDLS, CDR2 YYNGEE.

This chain joins TRBV7-2 and TRBJ2-7; 11 bases are a match to TRBD2. Germline V gene data show CDR1 as SGHTA and CDR2 as FQGNSA. The CDR3 spans 15 residues. The junction had 9 bases not matched to a gene; V was cut back by 6 bases and J by 5 bases. The CDR3: CASSRSGSGRDEQYF. CDR3 bases: TGTGCCAGCAGTCGAAGCGGTAGCGGGAGGGACGAGCAGTACTTC.

This clone has only one observation. This chain uses TRBV5-1 with TRBJ1-1; D is possibly TRBD1 (6 bases). Between the trimmed V and J ends, which lost 1 base and 6 bases, there was a span of 10 bases. Germline V lookup: CDR1 SGHRS, CDR2 YFSETQ. The CDR3 spans 13 residues. The CDR3 spells CASSLTGNPEAFF. Here the CDR3 DNA reads TGCGCCAGCAGCTTGACAGGGAATCCTGAAGCTTTCTTT.

The V and J genes are TRBV6-2 or TRBV6-3 and TRBJ2-1; D call uncertain. Germline loops: CDR1 MNHEY, CDR2 SVGEGT. Trimming cost V 5 bases and J 6 bases, with 8 bases left between them. This CDR3 comprises 12 residues. Here the CDR3 reads CASSPTGNEQFF. Here the CDR3 DNA reads TGTGCCAGCAGTCCGACTGGCAATGAGCAGTTCTTC.

The V and J genes are TRBV6-5 and TRBJ2-7, with D maybe TRBD1 (6 bases). CDR3 length equals 12 residues. Trimming took off 8 bases at V and 2 bases at J, with 10 bases between the two ends. Looked up from germline, CDR1 is MNHEY and CDR2 is SVGAGI. CDR3 sequence reads: CASGAGAYEQYF. DNA of the CDR3: TGTGCCAGCGGGGCAGGGGCCTACGAGCAGTACTTC.

This clone was counted a few times. The V and J genes are TRBV4-1 and TRBJ1-6; 9 positions match TRBD1. Germline loops: CDR1 MGHRA, CDR2 YSYEKL. The CDR3 contains 16 residues. Germline trimming cut 3 bases from V and 12 bases from J; bases unmatched to any gene: 12. CDR3 DNA: TGCGCCAGCAGCCAGACGGCCGGGACAGGGACCCAACCCCTCCACTTT. It specifies CASSQTAGTGTQPLHF.

The CDR3 spells CASNLGGWETQYF. The DNA of the CDR3 is TGTGCCAGCAACCTTGGGGGGTGGGAGACCCAGTACTTC. The rearrangement links TRBV12-3 or TRBV12-4 to TRBJ2-5, with D perhaps matching TRBD2 (6 bases). CDR3 length: 13 amino acids. The V end lost 7 bases, the J end lost 5 bases, and 14 bases lay between the germline ends.

This chain links TRBV27 with TRBJ2-2; D unresolved. The germline V gene encodes CDR1 MNHEY and CDR2 SMNVEV (reference sequence). The germline V and J ends were trimmed by 2 bases and 0 bases, with 10 bases remaining between them. The CDR3 covers 16 residues. The CDR3 reads CASSLAGWTNTGELFF. CDR3 sequence (DNA): TGTGCCAGCAGTTTAGCCGGGTGGACGAACACCGGGGAGCTGTTTTTT.

This clone came up many times. The sample contains more than one DNA sequence encoding this CDR3. The chain combines TRBV9 with TRBJ2-7, with 8 bases matching TRBD1. CDR1 is SGDLS and CDR2 is YYNGEE in the germline V gene. The CDR3 has 14 amino acids. Trimming took 4 bases from V and 2 from J; bases not matched to a gene: 5. The CDR3 loop is CASSTGTGAYEQYF. The CDR3 nucleotides read TGTGCCAGCAGCACCGGGACAGGAGCCTACGAGCAGTACTTC.

This chain connects TRBV5-1 to TRBJ2-1; 7 positions match TRBD2. Looked up from germline, CDR1 is SGHRS and CDR2 is YFSETQ. The V segment lost 0 bases and the J segment 5 bases; nucleotides outside the gene matches: 5. The CDR3 runs 15 residues. CDR3 sequence reads: CASSLGGSIHNEQFF. The CDR3 DNA reads as TGCGCCAGCAGCTTGGGCGGGAGCATCCACAATGAGCAGTTCTTC.

The V gene is TRBV19, the J gene TRBJ2-7; 9 positions agree with TRBD2. The CDR3 has 15 amino acids. The trim removed 1 base at V and 6 bases at J, leaving 7 bases unmatched. Germline V gives CDR1 LNHDA, CDR2 SQIVND (reference sequence). The CDR3 reads CASSIVESGRSEQYF. DNA of the CDR3: TGTGCCAGTAGTATAGTAGAGAGCGGGAGGAGCGAGCAGTACTTC.

The chain couples TRBV6-6 to TRBJ1-1, with D unclear. This CDR3 region has 13 residues. Trimming pared 4 bases from V and 11 bases from J, leaving 17 bases between. Germline CDR1 MNHNY, CDR2 SVGAGI (reference sequence). The CDR3 loop is CASSSLVGGKAFF. The CDR3 DNA is TGTGCCAGCAGTTCCCTCGTGGGAGGGAAGGCTTTCTTT.

The chain joins TRBV4-1 to TRBJ2-7, with D perhaps matching TRBD2 (6 bases). V shed 1 base and J shed 2 bases, with 12 bases lying between them. Germline V gene lookup returns CDR1 MGHRA and CDR2 YSYEKL. This CDR3 spans 15 amino acids. The CDR3 DNA follows: TGCGCCAGCAGCCAAGGAATTGGGACTCCCTACGAGCAGTACTTC. This sequence encodes CASSQGIGTPYEQYF.

The rearrangement uses TRBV5-1 and TRBJ2-7; tentatively, D is TRBD2 (5 bases). This CDR3 is built from 13 residues. Trimming shortened V by 3 bases and J by 6 bases, and 13 bases separated the two germline ends. Germline assignment: CDR1 SGHRS and CDR2 YFSETQ. CDR3: CASSSGPLAEQYF. CDR3 DNA sequence: TGCGCCAGCAGCTCCGGCCCTCTAGCCGAGCAGTACTTC. The full variable domain, its missing parts supplied by reference TRBV5-1 and TRBJ2-7, is KAGVTQTPRYLIKTRGQQVTLSCSPISGHRSVSWYQQTPGQGLQFLFEYFSETQRNKGNFPGRFSGRQFSNSRSEMNVSTLELGDSALYLCASSSGPLAEQYFGPGTRLTVT.

Remarks on this clone: Other DNA sequences within the sample encode an identical CDR3. This chain connects TRBV11-2 to TRBJ2-2, with unresolved D. The germline gives CDR1 SGHAT, CDR2 FQNNGV. This CDR3 is 14 amino acids long. The ends were cut back, 5 bases at V and 2 bases at J, with 9 bases in the middle. The CDR3, as DNA: TGTGCCAGCAGCAGACGAGGTAACACCGGGGAGCTGTTTTTT. This codes for CASSRRGNTGELFF.

In its sample, this clone was seen a few times. The rearrangement uses TRBV11-2 and TRBJ1-1; a possible D gene is TRBD1 (5 bases). The CDR3 spans 14 residues. Germline assignment: CDR1 SGHAT and CDR2 FQNNGV. Trimming took off 4 bases at V and 4 bases at J, with 13 bases between the two ends. The CDR3 DNA follows: TGTGCCAGCAGCTCTAAGCCCCAGGGCACTGAAGCTTTCTTT. Its protein product is CASSSKPQGTEAFF.

This chain links TRBV27 with TRBJ1-2; 7 bases match TRBD1. From germline, CDR1 is MNHEY and CDR2 SMNVEV (reference sequence). Trimming at V came to 2 bases and at J to 4 bases, leaving 7 bases not matched to a gene. The CDR3 is made up of 15 amino acids. The CDR3 region has the DNA TGTGCCAGCAGTTTACACCGGGACAGTGTCTATGGCTACACCTTC. Its protein product is CASSLHRDSVYGYTF.